These 11 T cell receptor beta chains share one sample of origin, sequenced in a study of STAT5B mutations in CD4+ large granular lymphocyte leukemia. Measured with immunoSEQ multiplex PCR; TCRdb has only the in-frame clones, and not every one. The data show tens of thousands of clones, about three quarters seen once. The specimen was CD4+ T cells from blood buffy coats. These TCRs come from a human donor in good health.

This clone was recorded a few times. V usage is TRBV6-1 and J usage is TRBJ1-2; TRBD1 might be the D (5 bases). The CDR3 contains 12 residues. The ends were cut back, 8 bases at V and 2 bases at J, with 9 bases in the middle. Germline values: CDR1 MNHNS, CDR2 SASEGT. The CDR3 spells CASGTQNYGYTF. The CDR3 DNA follows: TGTGCCAGCGGGACCCAGAACTATGGCTACACCTTC.

The table lists this clone with a few counts. This sequence joins TRBV29-1 and TRBJ1-4, with no clear D. Trimming removed 1 base from V and 5 bases from J, with 8 bases in between. Germline lookup yields CDR1 SQVTM and CDR2 ANQGSEA. There are 13 residues in the CDR3. CDR3 in amino acids: CSVEGGGNEKLFF. For the CDR3, the DNA is TGCAGCGTTGAAGGCGGTGGGAATGAAAAACTGTTTTTT.

This sequence joins TRBV7-9 and TRBJ2-7; the D gene is possibly TRBD1 (6 bases). V dropped 1 base and J dropped 2 bases, with 6 bases sitting between them. Germline CDR1 reads SEHNR; CDR2 reads FQNEAQ (reference sequence). This CDR3 has 13 residues. The CDR3 DNA reads TGTGCCAGCAGCTTAGGGGGGCCCTACGAGCAGTACTTC. Translating it yields CASSLGGPYEQYF.

The V gene is TRBV6-1, the J gene TRBJ2-7; D ambiguous. The CDR3 runs to 11 residues. V was trimmed by 7 bases and J by 2 bases, leaving 6 bases between them. Germline V gives CDR1 MNHNS, CDR2 SASEGT. The CDR3 reads CASKTAYEQYF. The CDR3 DNA reads as TGTGCCAGCAAAACAGCCTACGAGCAGTACTTC.

CDR3 residues: CASSEMQGAGYTF. In DNA, the CDR3 is TGTGCCAGCAGTGAAATGCAGGGGGCTGGCTACACCTTC. The rearrangement joins TRBV2 to TRBJ1-2, with TRBD1 identical over 8 bases. CDR3 length equals 13 residues. V shed 2 bases and J 7 bases; nucleotides not matched to a gene: 3. CDR1 and CDR2 from the germline V gene are SNHLY and FYNNEI.

This chain joins TRBV28 and TRBJ2-1, with D perhaps TRBD2 (6 bases). V was shortened by 5 bases and J by 4 bases, with 12 bases between the two germline ends. In germline, CDR1 is MDHEN, CDR2 SYDVKM. The CDR3 sequence is 14 residues long. As DNA, the CDR3 is TGTGCCAGCAGTCTCCGGGACTTTTACAATGAGCAGTTCTTC. Its protein product is CASSLRDFYNEQFF.

The rearrangement uses TRBV18 and TRBJ2-2, with D uncertain. The CDR3 runs to 12 residues. Between the trimmed V and J ends, which lost 5 bases and 7 bases, there was a span of 8 bases. Germline CDR1 reads KGHSH; CDR2 reads LQKENI. CDR3 in DNA: TGTGCCAGCTCATCAGACATCGGGGAGCTGTTTTTT. It is translated as CASSSDIGELFF.

The chain is built from TRBV6-5 and TRBJ2-5; D remains unclear. V was trimmed by 7 bases and J by 3 bases, leaving 3 bases between them. Per the germline V gene, CDR1 is MNHEY and CDR2 is SVGAGI. This CDR3 has 10 residues. In nucleotides, the CDR3 is TGTGCCAGCAAAAAAGAGACCCAGTACTTC. Its translation is CASKKETQYF.

This clone was observed a few times. The genes are TRBV7-2 and TRBJ2-2; D not resolved. V was shortened by 7 bases and J by 3 bases, with 9 bases between the two germline ends. Germline V gene data show CDR1 as SGHTA and CDR2 as FQGNSA. The length of the CDR3 is 13 residues. The DNA for the CDR3 is TGTGCCAGCACCCCTTTGGACACCGGGGAGCTGTTTTTT. It yields the protein CASTPLDTGELFF.

V gene TRBV15 combines with J gene TRBJ1-4; D may be TRBD1 (5 bases). The V and J ends lost 5 bases and 2 bases respectively, with 18 bases between them. The CDR3 consists of 17 residues. Per germline, CDR1 LNHNV and CDR2 YYDKDF (reference sequence). The CDR3 loop reads CATSLKPGGITNEKLFF. The CDR3, as DNA: TGTGCCACCAGCCTAAAACCCGGGGGGATCACTAATGAAAAACTGTTTTTT.

In this sample, this clone turned up a few times. In DNA, the CDR3 is TGTGCCAGCAGCGTCGGGGGGACTGAAGCTTTCTTT. Translating it yields CASSVGGTEAFF. The chain carries TRBV9 and TRBJ1-1; perhaps TRBD1 as D (5 bases). The CDR3 extends over 12 amino acids. Germline lookup yields CDR1 SGDLS and CDR2 YYNGEE. Trimming cost V 2 bases and J 5 bases, with 7 bases left between them.